This record looks at one T cell receptor (beta chain) sequence and its context. The sample belongs to a study of early T cells in non-severe SARS-CoV-2 infection. Background on the study: The chains were unpaired, and the sequenced material was bulk RNA from unsorted whole blood.

The TCR library protocol was used to attach unique molecular identifiers. These identifiers were attached to individual cDNA molecules. TCRdb re-analysed the 5' RACE reads in MiXCR, keeping a single row per CDR3 protein. The repertoire consists of approximately 67,000 distinct CDR3 sequences, with 11% occurring once and the leading ten covering around 4%. This sequence was found in an adult who was a healthcare worker with PCR-confirmed SARS-CoV-2 infection or an uninfected control (not recorded which). The sequenced material came from whole blood.

Written as DNA, the CDR3 is TGCAGCGCCAGGACTAGCGGGAATGAGCAGTTCTTC. Translating gives CSARTSGNEQFF. The gene calls are TRBV29-1 and TRBJ2-1; 11 bases map to TRBD2. Germline CDR1 and CDR2: SQVTM and ANQGSEA. J was trimmed by 7 bases and V by 7 bases; bases with no gene match: 3. There are 12 residues in the CDR3.